Below, 24 T cell receptor beta chains from the same sample are listed, as sequenced in a study of cytomegalovirus exposure and HLA in healthy donors. Vbeta (60) and Jbeta (13) primers were used in the PCR. Sequenced by immunoSEQ multiplex PCR; TCRdb stores in-frame clones only, minus some. Here the sample spans 200,000 to 250,000 clones, roughly 82% being singletons. The sequencing input was PBMCs. Receptors were obtained from a woman aged 40 to 50 in good health and CMV-seropositive.

The rearrangement joins TRBV10-1 to TRBJ2-3; 7 bases agree with TRBD1. Germline CDR1 is WNHNN and CDR2 is SYGVQD (reference sequence). V lost 6 bases to trimming and J lost 3 bases; unmatched junction nucleotides: 9. This CDR3 region has 15 residues. The CDR3, as DNA: TGCGCCAGCAGCGCTTCGGACAGGTTTACAGATACGCAGTATTTT. Protein: CASSASDRFTDTQYF.

This sequence joins TRBV6-4 and TRBJ2-7, with 14 bases that match TRBD2. Germline CDR1 is MRHNA and CDR2 is SNTAGT. The CDR3 spans 18 residues. V lost 4 bases and J lost 4; bases outside the gene matches: 12. CDR3 loop: CASSASGTSGSAGYEQYF. The CDR3 bases are TGTGCCAGCAGTGCTTCCGGGACTAGCGGGAGCGCGGGTTACGAGCAGTACTTC.

V usage is TRBV11-2 and J usage is TRBJ2-2; the D is unclear. With 2 bases removed from V and 0 bases from J, the gap between germline ends came to 4 bases. This CDR3 region has 14 residues. Germline lookup yields CDR1 SGHAT and CDR2 FQNNGV. CDR3 in amino acids: CASSLISNTGELFF. The CDR3 nucleotides read TGTGCCAGCAGCTTAATATCGAACACCGGGGAGCTGTTTTTT.

This sequence joins TRBV2 and TRBJ1-4; tentative D call: TRBD1 (6 bases). This CDR3 has 14 amino acids. The ends were cut back, 6 bases at V and 5 bases at J, with 13 bases in the middle. The germline V gene encodes CDR1 SNHLY and CDR2 FYNNEI. The CDR3 DNA is TGTGCCAGCAGAACGACAGGAGACAATGAAAAACTGTTTTTT. Translated: CASRTTGDNEKLFF.

The chain uses TRBV7-2 and TRBJ2-1, with D possibly matching TRBD2 (5 bases). Germline loops: CDR1 SGHTA, CDR2 FQGNSA. The CDR3 sequence is 15 residues long. Trimming removed 4 bases at V and 2 bases at J, with 12 bases between. The CDR3 DNA is TGTGCCAGCAGCTCCCCAACCGGGACCTACAATGAGCAGTTCTTC. Protein: CASSSPTGTYNEQFF.

This clone was observed a few times. The rearrangement uses TRBV6-1 and TRBJ2-1; D may be TRBD1 (6 bases). The V end lost 5 bases, the J end lost 4 bases, and 15 bases lay between the germline ends. This CDR3 has 15 residues. Germline V gene data show CDR1 as MNHNS and CDR2 as SASEGT. CDR3 loop: CASSLQGATYNEQFF. CDR3 bases: TGTGCCAGCAGTTTACAGGGAGCGACGTACAATGAGCAGTTCTTC.

The chain couples TRBV4-1 to TRBJ2-1; D possibly corresponds to TRBD2 (5 bases). The CDR3 is made up of 16 amino acids. Deletions cut 1 base from V and 9 bases from J, with 19 bases between. The germline gives CDR1 MGHRA, CDR2 YSYEKL. CDR3 nucleotide sequence: TGCGCCAGCAGCCAAGCCCACGGGATCCAAGTCGGTGAGCAGTTCTTC. Amino acids: CASSQAHGIQVGEQFF.

This clone appeared once. V gene TRBV19 combines with J gene TRBJ1-1; TRBD1 matches 9 bases. The germline V gene has CDR1 LNHDA and CDR2 SQIVND (reference sequence). The CDR3 has 16 amino acids. V was clipped by 4 bases and J by 3 bases; unmatched bases: 9. The DNA of the CDR3 is TGTGCCAGTAGTAGAAAAAGGACAGGGGTGGACACTGAAGCTTTCTTT. Its translation: CASSRKRTGVDTEAFF.

The rearrangement uses TRBV30 and TRBJ1-2, with D possibly matching TRBD1 (6 bases). CDR3 length equals 13 residues. CDR1 and CDR2 (germline): GTSNPN, SVGIG (reference sequence). V lost 2 bases and J 7 bases, leaving 14 bases between the germline ends. The CDR3 region has the DNA TGTGCCTGGAGTCCGAACAGGGATGTTGGCTACACCTTC. This sequence encodes CAWSPNRDVGYTF.

This clone has only one observation. The V gene is TRBV7-3, the J gene TRBJ1-2, with unresolved D. The CDR3 extends over 13 amino acids. CDR1 is SGHTA, CDR2 FQGTGA, per germline. Trimming stripped 6 bases from V and 5 bases from J, with 13 bases between. DNA for the CDR3: TGTGCCAGCAGGGCCGTGGGCGAATATGGCTACACCTTC. Protein: CASRAVGEYGYTF. Supplemented by reference TRBV7-3 and TRBJ1-2, the full variable domain reads GAGVSQTPSNKVTEKGKYVELRCDPISGHTALYWYRQSLGQGPEFLIYFQGTGAADDSGLPNDRFFAVRPEGSVSTLKIQRTERGDSAVYLCASRAVGEYGYTFGSGTRLTVV.

The CDR3 DNA reads TGTGCCAGCAGCGTAGGACAGGGGTATGAAAAACTGTTTTTT. Protein product: CASSVGQGYEKLFF. J is TRBJ1-4 and V is TRBV9; 8 bases are a match to TRBD1. V lost 0 bases to trimming and J lost 6 bases; unmatched junction nucleotides: 1. Germline CDR1 is SGDLS and CDR2 is YYNGEE. This CDR3 contains 14 residues.

This rearrangement joins TRBV5-1 to TRBJ1-2; D may be TRBD1 (6 bases). The CDR3 is made up of 15 amino acids. Germline V gives CDR1 SGHRS, CDR2 YFSETQ. The V end was cut by 0 bases, the J end by 8 bases, with 17 bases between. The DNA for the CDR3 is TGCGCCAGCAGCTTGGAACAGGGTACCGTGGACGGCTACACCTTC. It is translated as CASSLEQGTVDGYTF.

V is TRBV11-3 and J is TRBJ1-1, with D uncertain. This CDR3 is 13 amino acids long. Germline CDR1 reads SGHNT; CDR2 reads YENEEA. V was shortened by 2 bases and J by 1 base, with 5 bases between the two germline ends. The CDR3 DNA reads TGTGCCAGCAGCTTATCACAGAACACTGAAGCTTTCTTT. Translation: CASSLSQNTEAFF.

The V call is TRBV9, the J call TRBJ2-2; 7 bases agree with TRBD1. CDR3 length equals 14 residues. V dropped 5 bases and J dropped 4; count of bases not matched to a gene: 5. Germline assignment: CDR1 SGDLS and CDR2 YYNGEE. The CDR3 sequence: CASSRQGSTGELFF. The CDR3, as DNA: TGTGCCAGCAGTCGACAGGGTAGCACCGGGGAGCTGTTTTTT.

This clone was detected only a few times. J is TRBJ1-2 and V is TRBV6-1, with D unclear. Germline CDR1 reads MNHNS; CDR2 reads SASEGT. The V end was cut by 1 base, the J end by 0 bases, with 9 bases between. CDR3 length equals 15 residues. CDR3 sequence: CASSEEYRANYGYTF. CDR3 bases: TGTGCCAGCAGTGAAGAGTACAGAGCTAACTATGGCTACACCTTC.

This chain connects TRBV6-5 to TRBJ2-7; D ambiguous. This CDR3 has 13 amino acids. The germline gives CDR1 MNHEY, CDR2 SVGAGI. The ends were cut back, 6 bases at V and 0 bases at J, with 9 bases in the middle. CDR3 DNA: TGTGCCAGCAGACGTCCGGGCTCCTACGAGCAGTACTTC. Protein sequence: CASRRPGSYEQYF.

The chain has TRBV5-5 and TRBJ1-1; 7 bases fit TRBD1. Germline loops: CDR1 SGHKS, CDR2 YYEKEE (reference sequence). With 3 bases clipped from V and 3 bases from J, the junction kept 2 bases outside the gene matches. This CDR3 region has 13 residues. The CDR3 DNA sequence: TGTGCCAGCAGCTCAGGGGGACACACTGAAGCTTTCTTT. It is translated as CASSSGGHTEAFF.

The J gene is TRBJ2-1, the V gene TRBV29-1; tentative D call: TRBD1 (6 bases). There are 14 residues in the CDR3. CDR1 and CDR2 (germline): SQVTM, ANQGSEA. Deletions cut 5 bases from V and 0 bases from J, with 11 bases between. CDR3 sequence reads: CSVTGTSSYNEQFF. In nucleotides, the CDR3 is TGCAGCGTTACAGGGACGAGCTCCTACAATGAGCAGTTCTTC.

Note on this clone: This specimen includes other DNA sequences encoding the same CDR3. The chain has TRBV5-4 and TRBJ2-5, with 7 bases that match TRBD2. CDR3 length: 14 residues. Germline loops: CDR1 SGHNT, CDR2 YYREEE (reference sequence). The V segment lost 5 bases and the J segment 4 bases; nucleotides outside the gene matches: 8. In nucleotides, the CDR3 is TGTGCCAGCAGTTTGAGGCTAGCGGCAGAGACCCAGTACTTC. Amino acid sequence: CASSLRLAAETQYF. The whole variable domain, remainder taken from reference TRBV5-4 and TRBJ2-5, is ETGVTQSPTHLIKTRGQQVTLRCSSQSGHNTVSWYQQALGQGPQFIFQYYREEENGRGNFPPRFSGLQFPNYSSELNVNALELDDSALYLCASSLRLAAETQYFGPGTRLLVL.

This clone was detected only a few times. This chain joins TRBV2 and TRBJ2-3; TRBD1 matches at 8 bases. In germline, CDR1 is SNHLY, CDR2 FYNNEI. This CDR3 is built from 15 residues. The V and J ends lost 8 bases and 6 bases, in that order; junction bases with no gene match: 13. The chain's CDR3 is CASSFDRGGGDTQYF. As DNA, the CDR3 is TGTGCCAGCTCTTTCGACAGGGGTGGGGGGGATACGCAGTATTTT. Together with reference TRBV2 and TRBJ2-3, the CDR3 gives the full variable domain: EPEVTQTPSHQVTQMGQEVILRCVPISNHLYFYWYRQILGQKVEFLVSFYNNEISEKSEIFDDQFSVERPDGSNFTLKIRSTKLEDSAMYFCASSFDRGGGDTQYFGPGTRLTVL.

This rearrangement joins TRBV5-8 to TRBJ1-3; D is uncertain. Germline V CDR1 and CDR2: SGHTS, YDEGEE. Between the trimmed V and J ends, which lost 6 bases and 0 bases, there was a span of 10 bases. The CDR3 is made up of 14 amino acids. The CDR3 loop is CASKRVVSGNTIYF. CDR3 DNA: TGTGCCAGCAAGCGAGTAGTCTCTGGAAACACCATATATTTT. Full variable domain (rest looked up from reference TRBV5-8 and TRBJ1-3): EAGVTQSPTHLIKTRGQQATLRCSPISGHTSVYWYQQALGLGLQFLLWYDEGEERNRGNFPPRFSGRQFPNYSSELNVNALELEDSALYLCASKRVVSGNTIYFGEGSWLTVV.

This clone was seen only a few times. The V and J genes are TRBV13 and TRBJ2-7; tentatively, D is TRBD2 (5 bases). This CDR3 contains 15 residues. Trimming took off 3 bases at V and 3 bases at J, with 15 bases between the two ends. CDR1 PRHDT and CDR2 FYEKMQ come from the germline V gene (reference sequence). The CDR3 reads CASSFGGGGNYEQYF. CDR3 nucleotide sequence: TGTGCCAGCAGCTTCGGAGGTGGCGGCAACTACGAGCAGTACTTC. The full variable domain, completed using reference TRBV13 and TRBJ2-7, is AAGVIQSPRHLIKEKRETATLKCYPIPRHDTVYWYQQGPGQDPQFLISFYEKMQSDKGSIPDRFSAQQFSDYHSELNMSSLELGDSALYFCASSFGGGGNYEQYFGPGTRLTVT.

This rearrangement joins TRBV30 to TRBJ1-5; the match to TRBD1 covers 8 bases. V was pared by 5 bases and J by 7 bases, with 7 bases of the junction left unmatched. CDR1 and CDR2 (germline): GTSNPN, SVGIG (reference sequence). CDR3 size: 13 residues. The CDR3 DNA reads TGTGCCTGGTCTCAGGGGGCACAACAGCCCCAGCATTTT. Protein sequence: CAWSQGAQQPQHF.

The chain links TRBV19 to TRBJ2-5; D might be TRBD1 (6 bases). The CDR3 is 13 residues long. V lost 5 bases, J lost 1 base, and 8 bases lay in between. Germline values: CDR1 LNHDA, CDR2 SQIVND (reference sequence). DNA for the CDR3: TGTGCCAGTAGTTTGGACAGCCAAGAGACCCAGTACTTC. Its protein is CASSLDSQETQYF. The full variable domain, rest sourced from reference TRBV19 and TRBJ2-5, is DGGITQSPKYLFRKEGQNVTLSCEQNLNHDAMYWYRQDPGQGLRLIYYSQIVNDFQKGDIAEGYSVSREKKESFPLTVTSAQKNPTAFYLCASSLDSQETQYFGPGTRLLVL.